The rows below give T cell receptor beta chains drawn from one sample of a study of CD8+ T cells in alopecia areata. Using immunoSEQ multiplex PCR, the repertoire was profiled, and TCRdb retains in-frame clones only, with some absent. The sample consists of more than 150,000 clones, 50% to 65% of them appearing once. The starting material was CD8+ T cells sorted from blood, obtained at week 0. The origin of the receptors is a human donor with alopecia areata. Both conserved end residues are part of each CDR3. Fields, in order: clone size, CDR3 length, V gene, J gene, D gene, CDR3 DNA, CDR3 protein. A D gene is named only where the DNA matches it firmly. Not all rows give a size; the values are once, few, many and, for expanded clones, a class.

clone_size: .
cdr3_length: 15
v_call: TRBV25-1
j_call: TRBJ2-6
d_call: .
cdr3_nt: TGTGCCAGCAGTGAAATCAGGTCTGGGGCCAACGTCCTGACTTTC
cdr3_aa: CASSEIRSGANVLTF

clone_size: few
cdr3_length: 15
v_call: TRBV2
j_call: TRBJ2-3
d_call: TRBD2
cdr3_nt: TGTGCCAGCAGGGAGACTAGCGGGTACACAGATACGCAGTATTTT
cdr3_aa: CASRETSGYTDTQYF

clone_size: few
cdr3_length: 15
v_call: TRBV13
j_call: TRBJ2-5
d_call: .
cdr3_nt: TGTGCCAGCAGCTTGAGGGGAGGAGGTCAAGAGACCCAGTACTTC
cdr3_aa: CASSLRGGGQETQYF

clone_size: .
cdr3_length: 14
v_call: TRBV4-3
j_call: TRBJ1-2
d_call: .
cdr3_nt: TGCGCCAGCAGCCAAGAGAGGTTCAGCTATGGCTACACCTTC
cdr3_aa: CASSQERFSYGYTF

clone_size: few
cdr3_length: 11
v_call: TRBV20-1
j_call: TRBJ2-3
d_call: .
cdr3_nt: TGCAGTGCTAGTGGCCCCGTTACGCAGTATTTT
cdr3_aa: CSASGPVTQYF

clone_size: few
cdr3_length: 16
v_call: TRBV5-6
j_call: TRBJ2-5
d_call: TRBD1
cdr3_nt: TGTGCCAGCACCCACTGGGGGACAGGTCTCCAAGAGACCCAGTACTTC
cdr3_aa: CASTHWGTGLQETQYF

clone_size: few
cdr3_length: 15
v_call: TRBV4-1
j_call: TRBJ2-7
d_call: TRBD2
cdr3_nt: TGCGCCAGCAGCCGAGCGGGGGCGAGCTCCTACGAGCAGTACTTC
cdr3_aa: CASSRAGASSYEQYF

clone_size: few
cdr3_length: 12
v_call: TRBV29-1
j_call: TRBJ2-2
d_call: .
cdr3_nt: TGCAGCGGACAGGTGGACACCGGGGAGCTGTTTTTT
cdr3_aa: CSGQVDTGELFF

clone_size: .
cdr3_length: 14
v_call: TRBV5-5
j_call: TRBJ2-3
d_call: .
cdr3_nt: TGTGCCAGCAGTCTACGGGGGCCCGCAGATACGCAGTATTTT
cdr3_aa: CASSLRGPADTQYF

clone_size: few
cdr3_length: 12
v_call: TRBV9
j_call: TRBJ2-2
d_call: .
cdr3_nt: TGTGCCAGCAGCGTAGGGTCCGGGGAGCTGTTTTTT
cdr3_aa: CASSVGSGELFF

clone_size: .
cdr3_length: 13
v_call: TRBV30
j_call: TRBJ2-3
d_call: .
cdr3_nt: TGTGCCTGGAGTACCAACACTAAAGATACGCAGTATTTT
cdr3_aa: CAWSTNTKDTQYF

clone_size: .
cdr3_length: 13
v_call: TRBV13
j_call: TRBJ1-2
d_call: .
cdr3_nt: TGTGCCAGCAGCTTAGGGCGGGGGTATGGCTACACCTTC
cdr3_aa: CASSLGRGYGYTF

clone_size: .
cdr3_length: 16
v_call: TRBV30
j_call: TRBJ1-1
d_call: TRBD1
cdr3_nt: TGTGCCTGGAGTATGGAGGGGACAGGGCGGAACACTGAAGCTTTCTTT
cdr3_aa: CAWSMEGTGRNTEAFF

clone_size: .
cdr3_length: 17
v_call: TRBV2
j_call: TRBJ2-1
d_call: TRBD2
cdr3_nt: TGTGCCAGCAATCCCCTGACTAGCGGAAGCTCCTACAATGAGCAGTTCTTC
cdr3_aa: CASNPLTSGSSYNEQFF

clone_size: once
cdr3_length: 14
v_call: TRBV9
j_call: TRBJ1-5
d_call: .
cdr3_nt: TGTGCCAGCAGCCCGACAAGCGACAATCAGCCCCAGCATTTT
cdr3_aa: CASSPTSDNQPQHF

clone_size: few
cdr3_length: 12
v_call: TRBV14
j_call: TRBJ1-2
d_call: .
cdr3_nt: TGTGCCAGCAGCTGGGGGCCTTATGGCTACACCTTC
cdr3_aa: CASSWGPYGYTF

clone_size: few
cdr3_length: 16
v_call: TRBV7-3
j_call: TRBJ2-1
d_call: .
cdr3_nt: TGTGCCAGCAGCTTTTCCAGGACAGACCTATACAATGAGCAGTTCTTC
cdr3_aa: CASSFSRTDLYNEQFF

clone_size: few
cdr3_length: 11
v_call: TRBV4-3
j_call: TRBJ2-1
d_call: .
cdr3_nt: TGCGCCAGCAGCCAAGGGATCGAGCAGTTCTTC
cdr3_aa: CASSQGIEQFF

clone_size: .
cdr3_length: 13
v_call: TRBV4-3
j_call: TRBJ2-5
d_call: .
cdr3_nt: TGCGCCAGCAGCCCGGACATCCAAGAGACCCAGTACTTC
cdr3_aa: CASSPDIQETQYF

clone_size: .
cdr3_length: 13
v_call: TRBV29-1
j_call: TRBJ1-2
d_call: .
cdr3_nt: TGCAGCGTTGAAGTCAGCGGAGGGTATGGCTACACCTTC
cdr3_aa: CSVEVSGGYGYTF

clone_size: few
cdr3_length: 15
v_call: TRBV7-2
j_call: TRBJ1-2
d_call: TRBD1
cdr3_nt: TGTGCCAGCAGCCGAGAGGGACAGACTAACTATGGCTACACCTTC
cdr3_aa: CASSREGQTNYGYTF

clone_size: once
cdr3_length: 13
v_call: TRBV7-9
j_call: TRBJ2-1
d_call: .
cdr3_nt: TGTGCCAGCAGGGGGGGAGGCAACAATGAGCAGTTCTTC
cdr3_aa: CASRGGGNNEQFF

clone_size: .
cdr3_length: 16
v_call: TRBV13
j_call: TRBJ2-3
d_call: .
cdr3_nt: TGTGCCAGCAGCTTACGGATGAGTGGTGACACAGATACGCAGTATTTT
cdr3_aa: CASSLRMSGDTDTQYF

clone_size: .
cdr3_length: 11
v_call: TRBV25-1
j_call: TRBJ1-4
d_call: .
cdr3_nt: TGTGCCAGCTGGGGTAGCGAAAAACTGTTTTTT
cdr3_aa: CASWGSEKLFF

clone_size: few
cdr3_length: 16
v_call: TRBV29-1
j_call: TRBJ2-3
d_call: TRBD1
cdr3_nt: TGCAGCGACCTGTCCCCCGGGACAGAGTCTACAGATACGCAGTATTTT
cdr3_aa: CSDLSPGTESTDTQYF

clone_size: .
cdr3_length: 16
v_call: TRBV4-1
j_call: TRBJ1-2
d_call: .
cdr3_nt: TGCGCCAGCAGCCACTCCCCCGCCTCCGCGGGCTATGGCTACACCTTC
cdr3_aa: CASSHSPASAGYGYTF

clone_size: .
cdr3_length: 14
v_call: TRBV11-2
j_call: TRBJ2-3
d_call: .
cdr3_nt: TGTGCCAGCAGCTTAGAGACCGTTGCGGATACGCAGTATTTT
cdr3_aa: CASSLETVADTQYF

clone_size: .
cdr3_length: 11
v_call: TRBV29-1
j_call: TRBJ2-3
d_call: TRBD1
cdr3_nt: TGCAGCGTTACAGGGGGGCAGGGGCAGTATTTT
cdr3_aa: CSVTGGQGQYF

clone_size: few
cdr3_length: 15
v_call: TRBV2
j_call: TRBJ2-7
d_call: TRBD1
cdr3_nt: TGTGCCAGCCTCGGACAGGGTCGAACAGGGGACGAGCAGTACTTC
cdr3_aa: CASLGQGRTGDEQYF

clone_size: .
cdr3_length: 11
v_call: TRBV29-1
j_call: TRBJ2-7
d_call: .
cdr3_nt: TGCAGCGTTTTGCTGGCGGGGGAGCAGTACTTC
cdr3_aa: CSVLLAGEQYF

clone_size: .
cdr3_length: 15
v_call: TRBV7-9
j_call: TRBJ2-6
d_call: .
cdr3_nt: TGTGCCAGCAGCTTAGTGGGGCCTGGGGCCAACGTCCTGACTTTC
cdr3_aa: CASSLVGPGANVLTF

clone_size: few
cdr3_length: 14
v_call: TRBV7-2
j_call: TRBJ2-3
d_call: TRBD2
cdr3_nt: TGTGCCAGCAGCTTGAGGATAGCGGGGGGTGCGCAGTATTTT
cdr3_aa: CASSLRIAGGAQYF

clone_size: .
cdr3_length: 15
v_call: TRBV18
j_call: TRBJ2-3
d_call: .
cdr3_nt: TGTGCCAGCTCACCACCAGCAGGGACCACAGATACGCAGTATTTT
cdr3_aa: CASSPPAGTTDTQYF

clone_size: .
cdr3_length: 13
v_call: TRBV5-1
j_call: TRBJ2-3
d_call: TRBD2
cdr3_nt: TGCGCCAGCAGCTCCGGACTAGATGATACGCAGTATTTT
cdr3_aa: CASSSGLDDTQYF

clone_size: once
cdr3_length: 12
v_call: TRBV30
j_call: TRBJ2-6
d_call: .
cdr3_nt: TGTGGCCAAGGGTCTGGGGCCAACGTCCTGACTTTC
cdr3_aa: CGQGSGANVLTF

clone_size: .
cdr3_length: 17
v_call: TRBV15
j_call: TRBJ1-6
d_call: .
cdr3_nt: TGTGCCACCAGCAGAGATCCTTTCAGGGGTTATAATTCACCCCTCCACTTT
cdr3_aa: CATSRDPFRGYNSPLHF

clone_size: .
cdr3_length: 16
v_call: TRBV4-3
j_call: TRBJ2-2
d_call: .
cdr3_nt: TGCGCCAGCAGCCCAGGGGAGGGCACGAACACCGGGGAGCTGTTTTTT
cdr3_aa: CASSPGEGTNTGELFF

clone_size: .
cdr3_length: 13
v_call: TRBV30
j_call: TRBJ2-4
d_call: .
cdr3_nt: TGTGCCTGGAGTGTGGGCGTCGGGAACATTCAGTACTTC
cdr3_aa: CAWSVGVGNIQYF

clone_size: few
cdr3_length: 15
v_call: TRBV15
j_call: TRBJ2-3
d_call: .
cdr3_nt: TGTGCCACCAGCCCGGGGGCGGGGGGCACAGATACGCAGTATTTT
cdr3_aa: CATSPGAGGTDTQYF

clone_size: few
cdr3_length: 12
v_call: TRBV30
j_call: TRBJ2-2
d_call: .
cdr3_nt: TGTGCCTGGAGTGTCCGGACCGGGGAGCTGTTTTTT
cdr3_aa: CAWSVRTGELFF

clone_size: .
cdr3_length: 14
v_call: TRBV6-5
j_call: TRBJ2-7
d_call: .
cdr3_nt: TGTGCCAGCAGTTACTCGAGGGGCAGCTACGAGCAGTACTTC
cdr3_aa: CASSYSRGSYEQYF

clone_size: .
cdr3_length: 12
v_call: TRBV5-1
j_call: TRBJ2-6
d_call: .
cdr3_nt: TGCGCCAGCTCCTCTGGGGCCAACGTCCTGACTTTC
cdr3_aa: CASSSGANVLTF

clone_size: .
cdr3_length: 12
v_call: TRBV7-7
j_call: TRBJ2-1
d_call: .
cdr3_nt: TGTGCCAGCAGCCCCCTGAGTAATGAGCAGTTCTTC
cdr3_aa: CASSPLSNEQFF

clone_size: few
cdr3_length: 14
v_call: TRBV2
j_call: TRBJ2-7
d_call: TRBD1
cdr3_nt: TGTGCCAGCAGTGGACAGGGAAATTCGGGCGAGCAGTACTTC
cdr3_aa: CASSGQGNSGEQYF

clone_size: once
cdr3_length: 14
v_call: TRBV29-1
j_call: TRBJ1-2
d_call: .
cdr3_nt: TGCAGCGTTGAAGATAGTTTAGTTAACTATGGCTACACCTTC
cdr3_aa: CSVEDSLVNYGYTF

clone_size: .
cdr3_length: 12
v_call: TRBV19
j_call: TRBJ2-2
d_call: .
cdr3_nt: TGTGCCAGTAGGGTGCCCGCCGGGGAGCTGTTTTTT
cdr3_aa: CASRVPAGELFF

clone_size: .
cdr3_length: 16
v_call: TRBV5-6
j_call: TRBJ1-2
d_call: .
cdr3_nt: TGTGCCAGCAGCTTGGAGGCAGGGCTCTCTAACTATGGCTACACCTTC
cdr3_aa: CASSLEAGLSNYGYTF

clone_size: .
cdr3_length: 13
v_call: TRBV29-1
j_call: TRBJ1-2
d_call: TRBD1
cdr3_nt: TGCAGCGTTCTAGGGCAGGGGGCTTATGGCTACACCTTC
cdr3_aa: CSVLGQGAYGYTF

clone_size: .
cdr3_length: 12
v_call: TRBV10-3
j_call: TRBJ2-2
d_call: .
cdr3_nt: TGTGCCATCAGGACCGACACCGGGGAGCTGTTTTTT
cdr3_aa: CAIRTDTGELFF

clone_size: .
cdr3_length: 13
v_call: TRBV29-1
j_call: TRBJ1-2
d_call: TRBD1
cdr3_nt: TGCAGCGTTGATAGGCAGGGGGCCCATGGCTACACCTTC
cdr3_aa: CSVDRQGAHGYTF

clone_size: .
cdr3_length: 13
v_call: TRBV10-2
j_call: TRBJ1-1
d_call: .
cdr3_nt: TGCGCCAGCAGTGACACCCCGAACACTGAAGCTTTCTTT
cdr3_aa: CASSDTPNTEAFF

clone_size: few
cdr3_length: 16
v_call: TRBV6-6
j_call: TRBJ2-7
d_call: .
cdr3_nt: TGTGCCAGCAGTTACACGATCCCGGGGGATTCCTACGAGCAGTACTTC
cdr3_aa: CASSYTIPGDSYEQYF